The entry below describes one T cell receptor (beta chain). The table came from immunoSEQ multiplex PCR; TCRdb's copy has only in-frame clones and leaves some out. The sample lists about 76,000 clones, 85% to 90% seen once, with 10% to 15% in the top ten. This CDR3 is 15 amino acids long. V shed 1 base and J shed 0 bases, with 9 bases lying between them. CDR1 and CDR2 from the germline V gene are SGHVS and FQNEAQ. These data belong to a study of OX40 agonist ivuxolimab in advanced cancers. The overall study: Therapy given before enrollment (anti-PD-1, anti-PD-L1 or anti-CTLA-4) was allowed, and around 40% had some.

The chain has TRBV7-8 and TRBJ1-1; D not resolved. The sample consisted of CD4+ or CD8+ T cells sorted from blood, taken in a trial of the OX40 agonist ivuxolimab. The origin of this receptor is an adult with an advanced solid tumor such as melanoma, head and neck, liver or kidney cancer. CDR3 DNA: TGTGCCAGCAGCTTAGTAGCGGGCCTGAACACTGAAGCTTTCTTT. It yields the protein CASSLVAGLNTEAFF.